Reported below is one TCR beta chain. Its target antigen remains unknown. Base qualities were left out, and no much larger clone turns up one base away. CD8 naive samples were obtained by positive selection for CCR7 among CD45RO-negative cells, yielding a CD45RA+CCR7+ population from which TemRA cells were excluded. Donors were healthy HIV-negative adults with no recently reported acute infections or vaccinations. Only Caucasian adults living in Nashville, Tennessee, USA were represented among the donors. Blood was obtained by leukapheresis, after which PBMCs were separated by Ficoll-Histopaque density gradient centrifugation and cryopreserved in liquid nitrogen vapor phase. Analytical flow cytometry was used to check the purity and quantity of every magnetically sorted T cell population. Each sorted fraction had its genomic DNA isolated and then quantified by UV absorbance on a Nanodrop 2000c. Via the germline V gene, CDR1 is SQVTM and CDR2 ANQGSEA. Taken from cysteine to phenylalanine, the CDR3 has 14 residues. This entry keeps only the CDR3 DNA: 42 bases, framed from base 1. V lost 7 bases and J lost 8 bases; the stretch between them is 21 bases long.

TCR CDR3 regions were amplified from genomic DNA by multiplex PCR using the deep immunoSEQ assay. Extracted genomic DNA from each cell subset was spread evenly across all wells of several immunoSEQ 96-well plates, with each plate serving as a replicate. Each replicate PCR for sorted subsets received about 0.2 ug genomic DNA, equal to about 29,000 T cell genomes. Purified libraries were quantified with a Qubit 3.0 fluorometer, sized on a Bioanalyzer 2100, and re-quantified with the KAPA Library Quantification kit. Every immunoSEQ 96-well plate was sequenced on a dedicated single-read 150-cycle Illumina NextSeq 550 flow cell. Under the source paper's analysis protocol: Because the immunoSEQ output included only junctional sequences and no quality scores, the filtering could not be the same as the filtering used for full-length reads. Sequences were annotated with PyIR, a Python wrapper for IgBLAST v1.9, and V/J genes and CDR3 were assigned using IMGT germline references. Reads with weak V/J assignments (E-value above 1e-6), missing CDR3, stop codons, out-of-frame junctions, or ambiguous translated residues were removed. V3J clonotypes were defined as sequences sharing the same inferred V gene, J gene, and CDR3 amino acid sequence. To compute the percentage overlap between repertoires, the number of shared unique clonotypes was divided by the size of the smaller repertoire. Repertoire richness was assessed with RTK rarefaction, the Chao1 estimator, and Recon v2.1 estimates of unobserved clonotypes. OLGA was used to compute generation probabilities for all TCRbeta clonotypes that the gDNA method yielded from a handful of donors. What TCRdb holds here is the immuneACCESS table cut down to in-frame rearrangements. Part of the clones is not present; checked against another copy, under half of the missing clones reflect an unresolved V gene, and the others are unexplained. D and trimming were read from the DNA, whereas the V and J calls and clone size are those reported in that table. The sample table holds hundreds of thousands of clones, of which roughly 96% were seen once. The ten largest clones capture around 0.25% of the sample.

The data are from a study of shared clonotypes between healthy human individuals (dated by TCRdb to about 2020). About the investigation overall: A couple of women and a few men aged 18 to 49 years were included in the cohort. To estimate repertoire size and how much clonotypes are shared between individuals, the study performed deep sequencing of blood TCR repertoires from a handful of healthy adults. Leukapheresis yielded between about 0.9 and 10 billion PBMCs per donor. For each donor, three plates each were used for CD4 naive and CD4 memory, two plates were used for CD8 naive, and one plate was used for CD8 memory. To increase sequencing depth and limit assay-specific biases, different laboratories used diverse techniques to prepare libraries and sequence TCR repertoires. What the research found in general, with its limitations: The genetic and exposure-history diversity represented was limited by the small number of donors. Naive subsets generally had larger estimated clonotype richness than memory subsets. Even with the large sequencing depth, rarefaction of the sorted-subset datasets indicated that sequencing was incomplete. Sampling was restricted to blood, and TCR repertoires in tissue are likely to differ from TCR repertoires in blood. Compared with non-shared clonotypes, clonotypes shared by all four sorted-subset donors had higher generation probabilities. About 5% of naive CD4, roughly 3.6% of naive CD8, approximately 2% of memory CD4, and 0.35% to 0.4% of memory CD8 clonotypes were shared across several donors. Pairwise subsampling indicated that sequencing depth was expected to affect the degree of clonotype sharing among donors.

The sequence came from a young man in good health. The sequence links TRBV29-1 to TRBJ2-1, and perhaps TRBD2 as D gene, on 6 matching bases. Sequencing was performed on naive CD8+ T cells sorted from blood. The cell subset or site label of this sample denotes: CD45RA+CCR7+. The CDR3 protein: CSAGSGTRVDEQFF. The DNA sequence is TGCAGCGCCGGGTCCGGGACTCGCGTCGATGAGCAGTTCTTC.